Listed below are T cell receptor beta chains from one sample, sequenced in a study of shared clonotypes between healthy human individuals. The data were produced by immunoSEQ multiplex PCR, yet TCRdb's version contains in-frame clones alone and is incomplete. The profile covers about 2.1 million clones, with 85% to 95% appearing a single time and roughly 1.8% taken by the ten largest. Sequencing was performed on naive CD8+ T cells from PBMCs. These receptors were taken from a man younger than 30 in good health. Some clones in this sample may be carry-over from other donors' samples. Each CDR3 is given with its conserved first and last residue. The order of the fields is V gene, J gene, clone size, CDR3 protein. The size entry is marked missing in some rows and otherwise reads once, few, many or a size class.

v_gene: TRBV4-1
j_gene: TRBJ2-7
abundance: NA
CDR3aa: CASSHPGGSYEQYF

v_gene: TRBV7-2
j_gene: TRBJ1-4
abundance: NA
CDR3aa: CASSDWGLDFRGQNEKLFF

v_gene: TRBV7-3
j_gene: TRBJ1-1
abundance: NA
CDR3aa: CASRLDRRGNTEAFF

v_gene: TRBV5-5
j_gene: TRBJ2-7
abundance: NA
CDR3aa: CASSLDLSVSSYEQYF

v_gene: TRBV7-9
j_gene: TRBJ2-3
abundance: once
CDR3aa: CASSIRNLGRVTDTQYF

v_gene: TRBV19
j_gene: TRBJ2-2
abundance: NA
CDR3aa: CASSILTGELFF

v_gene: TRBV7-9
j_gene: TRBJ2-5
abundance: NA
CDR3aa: CASSQKLAEETQYF

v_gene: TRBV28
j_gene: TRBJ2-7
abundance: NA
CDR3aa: CASRPRTASTREQYF

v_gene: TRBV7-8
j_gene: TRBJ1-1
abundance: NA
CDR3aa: CASSLVGGRAFF

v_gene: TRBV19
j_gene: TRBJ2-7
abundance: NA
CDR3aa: CASSIGVGYEQYF

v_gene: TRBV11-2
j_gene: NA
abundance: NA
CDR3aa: CASSLTTSGGNYEQYF

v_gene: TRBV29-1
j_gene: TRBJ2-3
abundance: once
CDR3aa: CSVEDPDGTDTQYF

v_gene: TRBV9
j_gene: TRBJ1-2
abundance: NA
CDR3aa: CASSSRDRPPSRNGYTF

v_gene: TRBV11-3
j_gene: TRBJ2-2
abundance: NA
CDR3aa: CASSPLRGGTGELFF

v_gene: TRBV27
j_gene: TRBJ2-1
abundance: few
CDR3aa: CASSLGAGRGNEQFF

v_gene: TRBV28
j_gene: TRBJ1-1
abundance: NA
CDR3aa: CASSFLGHRNTEAFF

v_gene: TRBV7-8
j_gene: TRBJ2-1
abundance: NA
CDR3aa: CASSLGPSYNEQFF

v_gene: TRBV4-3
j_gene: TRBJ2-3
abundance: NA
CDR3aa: CASSRRRASTDTQYF

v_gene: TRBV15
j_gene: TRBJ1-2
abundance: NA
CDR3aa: CATRKGTEIPYGYTF

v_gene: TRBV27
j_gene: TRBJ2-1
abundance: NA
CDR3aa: CASSFGLAVYNEQFF

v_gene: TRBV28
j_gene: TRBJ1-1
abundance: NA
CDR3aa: CASSSGTGDKNTEAFF

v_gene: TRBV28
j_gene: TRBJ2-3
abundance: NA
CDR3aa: CASSLSVRTSTDTQYF

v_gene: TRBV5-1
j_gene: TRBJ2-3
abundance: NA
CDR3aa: CASSSGRAVRTDTQYF

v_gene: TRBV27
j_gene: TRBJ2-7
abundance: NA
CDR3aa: CASSLSGTPYEQYF

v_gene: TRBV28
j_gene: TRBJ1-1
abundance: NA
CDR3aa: CASSALFLTGTLSSLNTEAFF

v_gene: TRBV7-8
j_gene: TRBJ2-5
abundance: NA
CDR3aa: CASSRRGGGQETQYF

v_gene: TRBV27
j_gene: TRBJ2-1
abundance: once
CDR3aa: CASTLGADPYNEQFF

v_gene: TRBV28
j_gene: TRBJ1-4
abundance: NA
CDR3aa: CASRKFTGRSEKLFF

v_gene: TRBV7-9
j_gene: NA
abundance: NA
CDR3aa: CASSLGPQGNTGELFF

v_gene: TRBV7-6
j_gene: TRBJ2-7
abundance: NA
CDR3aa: CASSPRGRESLYEQYF

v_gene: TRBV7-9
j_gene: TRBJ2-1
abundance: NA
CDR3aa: CASSSGTSSYNEQFF

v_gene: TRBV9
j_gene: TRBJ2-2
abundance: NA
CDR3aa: CASSVDVGTNTGELFF

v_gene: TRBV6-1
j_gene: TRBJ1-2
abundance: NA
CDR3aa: CASSEGGGGGYTF

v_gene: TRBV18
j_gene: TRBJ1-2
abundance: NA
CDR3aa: CASSPGGAGGYTF